The clone carrying this T cell receptor (beta chain) has ten or more counts. Its matching antigen is unknown. Losses at the gene ends were 2 bases for V and 5 bases for J; bases not matched to a gene: 8. The CDR3 has 15 residues. Germline V gene sequence: CDR1 KGHDR, CDR2 SFDVKD. TCRdb re-analysed the RT-PCR reads in MiXCR, keeping a single row per CDR3 protein. The sample has 610,000 or so distinct CDR3 sequences; 12% to 15% are singletons. The entry originates in a study of response to subunit inactivated influenza vaccine. Study-wide results and limits: The authors suggested that every seasonal influenza vaccination recruits few new T cells.

The sequence was collected from a man aged 50 to 60 who received an inactivated influenza vaccine. The J gene is TRBJ2-7, the V gene TRBV24-1; 7 bases match TRBD2. Sequenced here: PBMCs from blood, sampled 12 days after vaccination. CDR3 DNA: TGTGCCACCAGTGATTCCCTTGCAAGCGGGGACGAGCAGTACTTC. This encodes CATSDSLASGDEQYF.